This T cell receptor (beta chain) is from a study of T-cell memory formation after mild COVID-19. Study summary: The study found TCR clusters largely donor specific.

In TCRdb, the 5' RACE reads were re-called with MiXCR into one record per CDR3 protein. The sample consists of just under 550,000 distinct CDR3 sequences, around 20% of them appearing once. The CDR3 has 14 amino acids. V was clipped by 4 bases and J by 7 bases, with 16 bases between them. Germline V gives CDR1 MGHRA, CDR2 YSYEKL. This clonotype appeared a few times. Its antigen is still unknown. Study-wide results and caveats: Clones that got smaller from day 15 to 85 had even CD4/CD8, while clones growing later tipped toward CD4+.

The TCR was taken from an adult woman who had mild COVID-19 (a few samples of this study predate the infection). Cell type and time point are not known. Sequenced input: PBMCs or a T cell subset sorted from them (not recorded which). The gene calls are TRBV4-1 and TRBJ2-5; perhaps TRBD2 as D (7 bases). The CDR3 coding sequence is TGCGCCAGCAGCCCTCGGGGGGCCCGAGGGACCCAGTACTTC. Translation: CASSPRGARGTQYF.